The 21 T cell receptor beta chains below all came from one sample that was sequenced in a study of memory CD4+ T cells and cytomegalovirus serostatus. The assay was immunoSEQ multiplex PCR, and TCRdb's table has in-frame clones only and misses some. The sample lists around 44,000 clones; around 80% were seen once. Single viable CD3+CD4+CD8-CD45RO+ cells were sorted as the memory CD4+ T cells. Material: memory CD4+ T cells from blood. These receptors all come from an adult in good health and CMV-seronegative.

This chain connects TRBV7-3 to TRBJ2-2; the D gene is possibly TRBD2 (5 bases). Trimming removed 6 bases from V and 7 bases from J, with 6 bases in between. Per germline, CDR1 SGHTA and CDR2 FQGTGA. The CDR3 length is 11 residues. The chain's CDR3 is CASSAGGELFF. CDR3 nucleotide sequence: TGTGCCAGCAGTGCGGGCGGGGAGCTGTTTTTT.

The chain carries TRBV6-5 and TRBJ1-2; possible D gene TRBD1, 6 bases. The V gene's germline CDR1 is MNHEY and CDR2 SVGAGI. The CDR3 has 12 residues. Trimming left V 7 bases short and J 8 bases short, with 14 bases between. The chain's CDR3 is CASKTGLRGYTF. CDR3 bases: TGTGCCAGCAAAACAGGGCTTCGGGGCTACACCTTC.

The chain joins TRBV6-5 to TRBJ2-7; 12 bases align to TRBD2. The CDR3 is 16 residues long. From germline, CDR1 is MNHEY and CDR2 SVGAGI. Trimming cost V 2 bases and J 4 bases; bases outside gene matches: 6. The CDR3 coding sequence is TGTGCCAGCAGTTACCGAGGGACTAGCGGGTCTTACGAGCAGTACTTC. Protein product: CASSYRGTSGSYEQYF.

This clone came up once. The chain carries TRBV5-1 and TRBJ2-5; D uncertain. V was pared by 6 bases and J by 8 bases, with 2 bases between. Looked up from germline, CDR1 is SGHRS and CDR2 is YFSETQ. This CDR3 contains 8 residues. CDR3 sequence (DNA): TGCGCCAGCACAACCCAGTACTTC. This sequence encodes CASTTQYF.

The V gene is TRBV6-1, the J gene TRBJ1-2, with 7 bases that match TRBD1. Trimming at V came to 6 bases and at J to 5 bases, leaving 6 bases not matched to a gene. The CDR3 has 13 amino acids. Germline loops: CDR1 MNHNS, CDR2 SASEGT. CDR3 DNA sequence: TGTGCCAGCAGCGAGACAGGGTCGTATGGCTACACCTTC. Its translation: CASSETGSYGYTF.

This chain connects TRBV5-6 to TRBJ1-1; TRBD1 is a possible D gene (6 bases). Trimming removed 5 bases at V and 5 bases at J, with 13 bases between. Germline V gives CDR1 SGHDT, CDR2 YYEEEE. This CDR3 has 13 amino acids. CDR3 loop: CASSKGTGTEAFF. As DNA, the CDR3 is TGTGCCAGCAGTAAAGGAACAGGGACTGAAGCTTTCTTT.

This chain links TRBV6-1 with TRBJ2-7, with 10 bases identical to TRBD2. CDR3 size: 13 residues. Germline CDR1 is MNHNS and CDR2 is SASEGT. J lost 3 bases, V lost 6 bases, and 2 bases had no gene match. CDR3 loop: CASRLAGLYEQYF. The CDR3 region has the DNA TGTGCCAGCAGACTAGCGGGGCTCTACGAGCAGTACTTC.

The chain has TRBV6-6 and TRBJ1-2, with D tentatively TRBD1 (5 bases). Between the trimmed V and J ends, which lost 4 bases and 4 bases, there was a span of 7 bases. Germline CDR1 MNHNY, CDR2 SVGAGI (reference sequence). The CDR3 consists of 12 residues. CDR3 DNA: TGTGCCAGCAGTTCCCAGGGCTATGGCTACACCTTC. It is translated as CASSSQGYGYTF.

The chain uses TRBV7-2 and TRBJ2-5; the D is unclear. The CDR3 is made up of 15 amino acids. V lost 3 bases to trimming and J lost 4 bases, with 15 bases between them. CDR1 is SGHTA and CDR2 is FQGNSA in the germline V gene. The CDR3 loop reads CASSFGPQTPETQYF. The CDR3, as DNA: TGTGCCAGCAGCTTCGGCCCACAAACACCAGAGACCCAGTACTTC.

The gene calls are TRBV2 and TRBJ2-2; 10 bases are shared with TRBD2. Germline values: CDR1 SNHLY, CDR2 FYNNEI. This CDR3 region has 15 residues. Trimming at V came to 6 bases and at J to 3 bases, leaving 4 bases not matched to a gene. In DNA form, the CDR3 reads TGTGCCAGCAGCCGGACTAGCGGCCACACCGGGGAGCTGTTTTTT. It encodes CASSRTSGHTGELFF. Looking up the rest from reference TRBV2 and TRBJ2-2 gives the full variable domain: EPEVTQTPSHQVTQMGQEVILRCVPISNHLYFYWYRQILGQKVEFLVSFYNNEISEKSEIFDDQFSVERPDGSNFTLKIRSTKLEDSAMYFCASSRTSGHTGELFFGEGSRLTVL.

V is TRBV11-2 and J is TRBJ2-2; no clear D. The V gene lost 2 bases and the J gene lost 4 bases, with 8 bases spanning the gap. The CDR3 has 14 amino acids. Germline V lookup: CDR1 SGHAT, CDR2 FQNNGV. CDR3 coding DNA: TGTGCCAGCAGCTTAAGGTCGGGCACCGGGGAGCTGTTTTTT. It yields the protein CASSLRSGTGELFF.

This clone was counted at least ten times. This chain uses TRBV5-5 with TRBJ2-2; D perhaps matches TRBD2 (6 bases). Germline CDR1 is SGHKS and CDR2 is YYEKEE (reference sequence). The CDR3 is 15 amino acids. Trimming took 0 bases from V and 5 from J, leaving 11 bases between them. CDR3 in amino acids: CASSLGAGRTGELFF. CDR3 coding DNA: TGTGCCAGCAGCTTGGGAGCGGGTAGGACCGGGGAGCTGTTTTTT.

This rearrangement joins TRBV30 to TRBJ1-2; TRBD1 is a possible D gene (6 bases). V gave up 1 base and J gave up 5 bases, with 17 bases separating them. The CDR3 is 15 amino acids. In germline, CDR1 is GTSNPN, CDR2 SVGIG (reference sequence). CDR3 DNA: TGTGCCTGGAGTGGACGGGACATCTGGGGGTATGGCTACACCTTC. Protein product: CAWSGRDIWGYGYTF.

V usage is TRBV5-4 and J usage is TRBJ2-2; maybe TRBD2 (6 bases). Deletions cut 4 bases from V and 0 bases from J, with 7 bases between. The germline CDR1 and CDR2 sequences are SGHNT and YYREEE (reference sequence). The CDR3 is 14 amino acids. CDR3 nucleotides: TGTGCCAGCAGCGCGGGGCCGAACACCGGGGAGCTGTTTTTT. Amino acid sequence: CASSAGPNTGELFF. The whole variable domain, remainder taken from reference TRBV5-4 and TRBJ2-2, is ETGVTQSPTHLIKTRGQQVTLRCSSQSGHNTVSWYQQALGQGPQFIFQYYREEENGRGNFPPRFSGLQFPNYSSELNVNALELDDSALYLCASSAGPNTGELFFGEGSRLTVL.

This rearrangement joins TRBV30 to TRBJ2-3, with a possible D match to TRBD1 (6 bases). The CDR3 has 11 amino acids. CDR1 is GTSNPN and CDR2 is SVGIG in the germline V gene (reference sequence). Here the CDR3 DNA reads TGTTCCCAGGGGAGCACAGATACGCAGTATTTT. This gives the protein CSQGSTDTQYF. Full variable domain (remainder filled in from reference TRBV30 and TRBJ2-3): SQTIHQWPATLVQPVGSPLSLECTVEGTSNPNLYWYRQAAGRGLQLLFYSVGIGQISSEVPQNLSASRPQDRQFILSSKKLLLSDSGFYLCSQGSTDTQYFGPGTRLTVL.

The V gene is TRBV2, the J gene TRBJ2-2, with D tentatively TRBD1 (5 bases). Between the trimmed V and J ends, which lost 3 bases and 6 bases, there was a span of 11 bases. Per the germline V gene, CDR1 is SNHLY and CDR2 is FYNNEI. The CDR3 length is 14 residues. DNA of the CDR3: TGTGCCAGCAGTGACAGGGTCTGGGCCGGGGAGCTGTTTTTT. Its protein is CASSDRVWAGELFF. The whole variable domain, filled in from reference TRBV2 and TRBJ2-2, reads EPEVTQTPSHQVTQMGQEVILRCVPISNHLYFYWYRQILGQKVEFLVSFYNNEISEKSEIFDDQFSVERPDGSNFTLKIRSTKLEDSAMYFCASSDRVWAGELFFGEGSRLTVL.

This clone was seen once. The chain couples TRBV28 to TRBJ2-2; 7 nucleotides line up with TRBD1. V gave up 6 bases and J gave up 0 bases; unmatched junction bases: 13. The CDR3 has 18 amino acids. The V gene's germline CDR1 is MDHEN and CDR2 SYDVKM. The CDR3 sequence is CASSGPRTGQTNTGELFF. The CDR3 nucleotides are TGTGCCAGCAGCGGCCCCCGGACAGGCCAAACGAACACCGGGGAGCTGTTTTTT.

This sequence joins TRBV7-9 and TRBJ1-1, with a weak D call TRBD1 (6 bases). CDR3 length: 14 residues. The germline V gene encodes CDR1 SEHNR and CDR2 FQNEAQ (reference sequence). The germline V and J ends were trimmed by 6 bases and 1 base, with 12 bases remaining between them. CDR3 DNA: TGTGCCAGCAGGCCAGACAGGCAGAACACTGAAGCTTTCTTT. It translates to CASRPDRQNTEAFF.

The CDR3 sequence: CASSPDLYNEQFF. CDR3 coding DNA: TGTGCCAGCAGTCCGGACCTTTACAATGAGCAGTTCTTC. The V and J genes are TRBV2 and TRBJ2-1, with D unresolved. Germline-derived CDR1 and CDR2 are SNHLY and FYNNEI. V shed 5 bases and J shed 4 bases, with 9 bases lying between them. The CDR3 contains 13 residues.

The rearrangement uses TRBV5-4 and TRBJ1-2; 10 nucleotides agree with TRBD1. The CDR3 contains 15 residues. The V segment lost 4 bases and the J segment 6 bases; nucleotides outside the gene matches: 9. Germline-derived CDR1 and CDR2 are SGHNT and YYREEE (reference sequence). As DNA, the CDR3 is TGTGCCAGCAGCCCCCCGGACAGGGGGGTTCATGGCTACACCTTC. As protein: CASSPPDRGVHGYTF.

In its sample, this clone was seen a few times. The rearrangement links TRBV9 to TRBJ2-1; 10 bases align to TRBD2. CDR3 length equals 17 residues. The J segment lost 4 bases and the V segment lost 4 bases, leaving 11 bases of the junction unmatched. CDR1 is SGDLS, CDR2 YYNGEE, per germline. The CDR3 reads CASSPRRTSGEYNEQFF. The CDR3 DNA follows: TGTGCCAGCAGCCCACGGAGGACTAGCGGAGAATACAATGAGCAGTTCTTC.